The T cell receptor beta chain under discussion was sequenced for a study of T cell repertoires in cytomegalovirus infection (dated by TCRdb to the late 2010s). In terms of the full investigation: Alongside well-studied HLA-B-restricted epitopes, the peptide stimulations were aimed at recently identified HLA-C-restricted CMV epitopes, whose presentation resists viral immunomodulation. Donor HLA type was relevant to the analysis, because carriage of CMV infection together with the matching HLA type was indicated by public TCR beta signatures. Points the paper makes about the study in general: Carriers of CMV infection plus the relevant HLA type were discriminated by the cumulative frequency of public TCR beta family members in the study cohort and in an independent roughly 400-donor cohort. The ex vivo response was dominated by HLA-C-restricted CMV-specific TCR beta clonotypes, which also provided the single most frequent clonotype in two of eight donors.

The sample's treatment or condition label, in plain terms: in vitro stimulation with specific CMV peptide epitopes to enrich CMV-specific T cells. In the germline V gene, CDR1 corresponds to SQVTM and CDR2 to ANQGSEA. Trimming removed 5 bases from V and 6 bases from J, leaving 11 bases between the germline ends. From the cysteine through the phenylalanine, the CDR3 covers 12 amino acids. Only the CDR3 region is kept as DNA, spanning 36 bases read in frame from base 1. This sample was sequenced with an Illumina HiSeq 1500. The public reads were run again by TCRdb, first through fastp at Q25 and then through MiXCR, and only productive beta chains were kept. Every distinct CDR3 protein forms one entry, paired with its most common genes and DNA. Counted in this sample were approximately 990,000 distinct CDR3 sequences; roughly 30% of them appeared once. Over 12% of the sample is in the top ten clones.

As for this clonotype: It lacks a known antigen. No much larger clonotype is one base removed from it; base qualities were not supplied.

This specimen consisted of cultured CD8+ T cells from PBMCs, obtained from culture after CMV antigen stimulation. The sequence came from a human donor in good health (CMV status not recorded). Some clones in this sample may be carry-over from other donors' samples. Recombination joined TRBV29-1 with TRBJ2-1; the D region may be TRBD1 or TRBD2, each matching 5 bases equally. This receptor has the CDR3 CSVHTGGNEQFF. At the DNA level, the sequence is TGCAGCGTTCACACAGGAGGCAATGAGCAGTTCTTC.